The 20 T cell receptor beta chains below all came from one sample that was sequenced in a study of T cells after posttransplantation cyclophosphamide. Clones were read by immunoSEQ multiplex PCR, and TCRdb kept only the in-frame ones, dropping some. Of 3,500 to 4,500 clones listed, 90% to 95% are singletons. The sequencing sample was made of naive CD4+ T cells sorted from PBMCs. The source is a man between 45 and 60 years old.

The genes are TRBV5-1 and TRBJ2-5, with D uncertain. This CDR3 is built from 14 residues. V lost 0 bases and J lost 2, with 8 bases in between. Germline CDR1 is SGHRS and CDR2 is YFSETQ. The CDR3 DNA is TGCGCCAGCAGCTTGGTTCCGCTACAAGAGACCCAGTACTTC. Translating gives CASSLVPLQETQYF.

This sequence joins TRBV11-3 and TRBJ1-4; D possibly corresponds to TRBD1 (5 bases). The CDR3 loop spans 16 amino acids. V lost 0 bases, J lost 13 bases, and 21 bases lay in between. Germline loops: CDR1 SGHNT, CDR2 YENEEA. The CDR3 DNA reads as TGTGCCAGCAGCTTAGATAGTTGGGCAGGATCCGGGGGACTGTTTTTT. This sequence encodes CASSLDSWAGSGGLFF.

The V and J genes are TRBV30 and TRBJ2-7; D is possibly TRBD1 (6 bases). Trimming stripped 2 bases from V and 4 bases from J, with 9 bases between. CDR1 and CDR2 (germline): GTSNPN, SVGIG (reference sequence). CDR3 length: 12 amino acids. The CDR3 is CAWSRDTYEQYF. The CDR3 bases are TGTGCCTGGAGTCGGGACACATACGAGCAGTACTTC.

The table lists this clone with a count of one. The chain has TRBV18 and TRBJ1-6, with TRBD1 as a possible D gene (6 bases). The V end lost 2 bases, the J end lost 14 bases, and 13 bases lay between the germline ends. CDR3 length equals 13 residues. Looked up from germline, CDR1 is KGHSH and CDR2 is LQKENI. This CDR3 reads CASSPIGGASLHF. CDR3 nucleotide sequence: TGTGCCAGCTCACCAATTGGGGGGGCATCCCTCCACTTT.

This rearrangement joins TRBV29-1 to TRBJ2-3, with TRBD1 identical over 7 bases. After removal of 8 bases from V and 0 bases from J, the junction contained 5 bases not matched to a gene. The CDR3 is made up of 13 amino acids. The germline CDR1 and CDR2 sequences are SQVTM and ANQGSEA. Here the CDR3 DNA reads TGCAGCATCAGGGGGTTGAGCACAGATACGCAGTATTTT. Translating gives CSIRGLSTDTQYF.

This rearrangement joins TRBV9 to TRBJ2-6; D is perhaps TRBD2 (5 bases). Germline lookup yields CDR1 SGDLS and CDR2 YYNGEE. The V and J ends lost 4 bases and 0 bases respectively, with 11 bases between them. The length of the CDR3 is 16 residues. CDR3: CASSPSRGSGANVLTF. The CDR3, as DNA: TGTGCCAGCAGCCCTAGCCGGGGCTCTGGGGCCAACGTCCTGACTTTC.

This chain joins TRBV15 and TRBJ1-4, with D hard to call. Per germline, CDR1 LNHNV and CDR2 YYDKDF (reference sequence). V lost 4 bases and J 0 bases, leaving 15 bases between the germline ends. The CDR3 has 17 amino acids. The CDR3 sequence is CATSTSTIFATNEKLFF. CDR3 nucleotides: TGTGCCACCAGCACGAGCACTATTTTTGCAACTAATGAAAAACTGTTTTTT. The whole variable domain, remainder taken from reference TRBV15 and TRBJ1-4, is DAMVIQNPRYQVTQFGKPVTLSCSQTLNHNVMYWYQQKSSQAPKLLFHYYDKDFNNEADTPDNFQSRRPNTSFCFLDIRSPGLGDTAMYLCATSTSTIFATNEKLFFGSGTQLSVL.

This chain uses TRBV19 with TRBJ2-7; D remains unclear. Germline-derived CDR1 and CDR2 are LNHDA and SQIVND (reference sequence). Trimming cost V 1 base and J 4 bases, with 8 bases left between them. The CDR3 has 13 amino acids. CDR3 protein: CASSIAQYYEQYF. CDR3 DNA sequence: TGTGCCAGTAGTATAGCTCAGTATTACGAGCAGTACTTC.

The CDR3 DNA reads as TGTGCCAGCAGCTTCCCCCGGGGGGGCTACTACTCTGGAAACACCATATATTTT. This translates into CASSFPRGGYYSGNTIYF. This chain joins TRBV5-8 and TRBJ1-3; TRBD1 is a possible D gene (6 bases). V gave up 2 bases and J gave up 0 bases, with 18 bases separating them. The CDR3 extends over 18 amino acids. Germline V gene lookup returns CDR1 SGHTS and CDR2 YDEGEE.

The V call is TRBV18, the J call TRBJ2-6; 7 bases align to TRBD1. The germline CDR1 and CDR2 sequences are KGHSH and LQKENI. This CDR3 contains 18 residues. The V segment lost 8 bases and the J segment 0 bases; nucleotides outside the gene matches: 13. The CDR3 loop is CASQSPTGWGSGANVLTF. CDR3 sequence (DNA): TGTGCCAGCCAAAGCCCGACAGGGTGGGGCTCTGGGGCCAACGTCCTGACTTTC.

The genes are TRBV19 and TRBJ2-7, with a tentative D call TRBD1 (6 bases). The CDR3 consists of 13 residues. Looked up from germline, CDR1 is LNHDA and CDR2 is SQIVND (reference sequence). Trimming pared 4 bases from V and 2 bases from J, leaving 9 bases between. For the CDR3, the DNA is TGTGCCAGTAGTAAGAACAGGGCCTACGAGCAGTACTTC. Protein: CASSKNRAYEQYF. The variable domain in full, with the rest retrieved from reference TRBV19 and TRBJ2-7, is DGGITQSPKYLFRKEGQNVTLSCEQNLNHDAMYWYRQDPGQGLRLIYYSQIVNDFQKGDIAEGYSVSREKKESFPLTVTSAQKNPTAFYLCASSKNRAYEQYFGPGTRLTVT.

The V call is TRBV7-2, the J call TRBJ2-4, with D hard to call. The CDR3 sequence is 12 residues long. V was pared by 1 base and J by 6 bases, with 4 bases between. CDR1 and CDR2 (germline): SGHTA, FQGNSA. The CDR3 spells CASSLVGNIQYF. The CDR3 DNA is TGTGCCAGCAGCTTAGTCGGAAACATTCAGTACTTC.

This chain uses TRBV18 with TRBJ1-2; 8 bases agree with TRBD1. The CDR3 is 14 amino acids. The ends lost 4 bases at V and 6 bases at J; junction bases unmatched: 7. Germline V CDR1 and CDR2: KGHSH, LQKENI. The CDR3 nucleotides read TGTGCCAGCTCACAACCAGGGGGCTCCGATGGCTACACCTTC. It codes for CASSQPGGSDGYTF.

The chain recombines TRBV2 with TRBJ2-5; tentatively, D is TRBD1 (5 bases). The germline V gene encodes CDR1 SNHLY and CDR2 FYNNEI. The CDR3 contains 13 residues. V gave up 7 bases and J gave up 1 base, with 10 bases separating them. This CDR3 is CASIPDSQETQYF. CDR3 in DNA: TGTGCCAGCATCCCAGACAGCCAAGAGACCCAGTACTTC.

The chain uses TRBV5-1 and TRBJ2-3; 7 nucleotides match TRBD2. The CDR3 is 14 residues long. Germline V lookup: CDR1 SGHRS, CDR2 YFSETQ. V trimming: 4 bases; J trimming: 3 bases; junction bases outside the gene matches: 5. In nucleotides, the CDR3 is TGCGCCAGCAGCCCCCGGGGGGTGACAGATACGCAGTATTTT. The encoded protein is CASSPRGVTDTQYF.

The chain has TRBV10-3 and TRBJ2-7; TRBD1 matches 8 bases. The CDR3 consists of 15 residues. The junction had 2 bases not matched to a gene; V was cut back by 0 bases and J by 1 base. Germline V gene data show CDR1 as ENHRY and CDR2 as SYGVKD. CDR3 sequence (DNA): TGTGCCATCAGTGAGTCGGACAGGGTTTCCTACGAGCAGTACTTC. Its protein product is CAISESDRVSYEQYF.

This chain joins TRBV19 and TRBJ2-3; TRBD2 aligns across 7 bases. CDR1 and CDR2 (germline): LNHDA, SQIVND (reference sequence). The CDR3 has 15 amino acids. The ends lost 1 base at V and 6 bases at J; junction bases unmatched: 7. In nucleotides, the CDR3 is TGTGCCAGTAGTATAGTTCTAGCGGCCACGGATACGCAGTATTTT. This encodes CASSIVLAATDTQYF.

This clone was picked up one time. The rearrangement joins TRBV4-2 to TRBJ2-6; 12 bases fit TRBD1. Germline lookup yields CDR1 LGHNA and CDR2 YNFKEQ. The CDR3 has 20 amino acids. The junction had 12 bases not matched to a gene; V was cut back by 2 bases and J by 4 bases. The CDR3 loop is CASSQPLGTGGARGANVLTF. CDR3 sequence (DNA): TGTGCCAGCAGCCAACCACTCGGGACAGGGGGCGCAAGGGGGGCCAACGTCCTGACTTTC.

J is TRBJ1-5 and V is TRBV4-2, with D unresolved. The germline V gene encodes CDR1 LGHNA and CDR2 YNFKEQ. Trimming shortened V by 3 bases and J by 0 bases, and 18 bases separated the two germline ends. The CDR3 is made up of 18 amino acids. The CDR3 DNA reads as TGTGCCAGCAGCCAGCAGAACGGAGGGCTTAATAGCAATCAGCCCCAGCATTTT. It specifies CASSQQNGGLNSNQPQHF.

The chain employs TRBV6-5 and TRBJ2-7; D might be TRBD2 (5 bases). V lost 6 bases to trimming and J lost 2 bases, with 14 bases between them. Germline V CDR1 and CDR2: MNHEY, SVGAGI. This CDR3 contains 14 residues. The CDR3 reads CASSTRGKAYEQYF. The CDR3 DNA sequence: TGTGCCAGCAGCACGAGAGGGAAAGCCTACGAGCAGTACTTC.